Listed here are 5 T cell receptor beta chains from one sample, sequenced in a study of blood T cell repertoires in COVID-19. Generated by immunoSEQ multiplex PCR, the TCRdb table keeps only in-frame clones and is missing some. The table records approximately 100,000 clones, around 87% of them present only once. Sequenced material: peripheral blood. All receptors derive from a woman in her 30s with acute or convalescent COVID-19.

The genes are TRBV2 and TRBJ2-7; TRBD1 matches at 10 bases. Germline CDR1 SNHLY, CDR2 FYNNEI. With 10 bases clipped from V and 4 bases from J, the junction kept 7 bases outside the gene matches. This CDR3 is built from 13 residues. In DNA form, the CDR3 reads TGTGCCACCACGACAGGGGGCCGGTACGAGCAGTACTTC. It codes for CATTTGGRYEQYF. Looking up the rest from reference TRBV2 and TRBJ2-7 gives the full variable domain: EPEVTQTPSHQVTQMGQEVILRCVPISNHLYFYWYRQILGQKVEFLVSFYNNEISEKSEIFDDQFSVERPDGSNFTLKIRSTKLEDSAMYFCATTTGGRYEQYFGPGTRLTVT.

This chain links TRBV4-1 with TRBJ1-5; D perhaps matches TRBD1 (5 bases). The germline V and J ends were trimmed by 2 bases and 1 base, with 12 bases remaining between them. The CDR3 is made up of 16 amino acids. Germline loops: CDR1 MGHRA, CDR2 YSYEKL. The CDR3 protein is CASSQQAWGSNQPQHF. DNA of the CDR3: TGCGCCAGCAGCCAACAGGCTTGGGGCAGCAATCAGCCCCAGCATTTT.

By sample fraction, this clone is medium-sized. The same CDR3 also results from other DNA sequences found in this sample. The rearrangement links TRBV11-2 to TRBJ1-1; possible D gene TRBD1, 6 bases. In germline, CDR1 is SGHAT, CDR2 FQNNGV. The CDR3 totals 13 residues. The V end was cut by 5 bases, the J end by 0 bases, with 7 bases between. The CDR3 DNA is TGTGCCAGCAGCCGGACAGTGAACACTGAAGCTTTCTTT. Residues: CASSRTVNTEAFF.

This sequence joins TRBV11-2 and TRBJ2-7; TRBD2 matches at 9 bases. The CDR3 is 15 amino acids. Per the germline V gene, CDR1 is SGHAT and CDR2 is FQNNGV. The junction had 3 bases not matched to a gene; V was cut back by 1 base and J by 2 bases. This CDR3 reads CASSLGLAGTYEQYF. The CDR3 DNA follows: TGTGCCAGCAGCTTAGGGCTAGCGGGAACCTACGAGCAGTACTTC.

This rearrangement joins TRBV9 to TRBJ1-4; 7 nucleotides line up with TRBD1. V lost 4 bases to trimming and J lost 7 bases; unmatched junction nucleotides: 10. This CDR3 spans 15 amino acids. Per germline, CDR1 SGDLS and CDR2 YYNGEE. This CDR3 reads CASSSKTGIGEKLFF. The CDR3 nucleotides read TGTGCCAGCAGCTCCAAGACAGGGATAGGTGAAAAACTGTTTTTT.